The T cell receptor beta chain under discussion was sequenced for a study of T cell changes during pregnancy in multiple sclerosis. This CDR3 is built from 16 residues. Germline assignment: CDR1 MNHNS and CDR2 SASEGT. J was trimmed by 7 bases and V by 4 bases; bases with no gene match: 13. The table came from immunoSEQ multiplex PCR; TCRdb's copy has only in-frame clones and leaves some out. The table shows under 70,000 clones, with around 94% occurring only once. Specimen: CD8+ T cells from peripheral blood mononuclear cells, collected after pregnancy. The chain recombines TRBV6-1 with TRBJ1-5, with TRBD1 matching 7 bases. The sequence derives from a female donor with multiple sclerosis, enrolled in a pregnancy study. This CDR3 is CASSAVAEGAGQPQHF. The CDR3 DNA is TGTGCCAGCAGTGCGGTAGCCGAGGGGGCCGGGCAGCCCCAGCATTTT.